These T cell receptor beta chains were read from a single sample in a study of metastatic and nonmetastatic thyroid tumors. TCRdb re-clonotyped the PCR reads through MiXCR. The sample has 53,000 or so clones; approximately 22% are singletons. Sequencing was done on a sample of blood. These receptors were taken from a female donor with papillary thyroid cancer or a benign thyroid nodule (not recorded which). Some clones in this sample may be carry-over from other donors' samples. Both conserved end residues are part of each CDR3. Each record gives: clone size, V gene, CDR3 protein. Only some rows state a clone size, as once, few, many or a class for expanded clones.

clone_size: NA
v_call: TRBV9
cdr3_aa: CASSVAGSSYNPLLHF

clone_size: once
v_call: TRBV3-1
cdr3_aa: CAISQGAVLREQYF

clone_size: many
v_call: TRBV7-9
cdr3_aa: CASSVALDGEAFF

clone_size: many
v_call: TRBV3-1
cdr3_aa: CASSQGAGAHGYGYTF

clone_size: many
v_call: TRBV5-4
cdr3_aa: CASSLVQASYNEQFF

clone_size: few
v_call: TRBV5-6
cdr3_aa: CASSLWGVHEKLFF

clone_size: many
v_call: TRBV14
cdr3_aa: CASSQGITSTDTQYF

clone_size: NA
v_call: TRBV20-1
cdr3_aa: CSARETTGLAGKDTQYF

clone_size: many
v_call: TRBV27
cdr3_aa: CASSSDRAVGQPQHF

clone_size: NA
v_call: TRBV20-1
cdr3_aa: CSAARGAEANYGYTF

clone_size: many
v_call: TRBV5-1
cdr3_aa: CASSLGVLSGSSTDTQYF

clone_size: many
v_call: TRBV28
cdr3_aa: CASSLESRFHEQFF

clone_size: many
v_call: TRBV7-2
cdr3_aa: CASSLTTRLRYNEQFF

clone_size: many
v_call: TRBV28
cdr3_aa: CASTLTGTYEQYF

clone_size: many
v_call: TRBV10-1
cdr3_aa: CASSQTSGRPYEQYF

clone_size: many
v_call: TRBV15
cdr3_aa: CATSGKATNEKLFF

clone_size: NA
v_call: TRBV6-1
cdr3_aa: CASREVESSYEQYF

clone_size: medium-sized
v_call: TRBV20-1
cdr3_aa: CSAPKETSSYNEQFF

clone_size: many
v_call: TRBV4-1
cdr3_aa: CASSQGPYREQFF

clone_size: once
v_call: TRBV7-6
cdr3_aa: CASSLDGGTGDSPLHF

clone_size: many
v_call: TRBV18
cdr3_aa: CASSPQVEATGELFF

clone_size: NA
v_call: TRBV7-8
cdr3_aa: CASSSSTSGQWPDTQYF

clone_size: NA
v_call: TRBV20-1
cdr3_aa: CSVLLSGRDTDTQYF

clone_size: few
v_call: TRBV15
cdr3_aa: CATIRDRTGEQYF

clone_size: medium-sized
v_call: TRBV6-1
cdr3_aa: CASSERTTSGNTIYF

clone_size: NA
v_call: TRBV5-1
cdr3_aa: CASSKGDRRTGTQYF

clone_size: many
v_call: TRBV2
cdr3_aa: CASRGVASGRRTQYF

clone_size: many
v_call: TRBV4-1
cdr3_aa: CASSQERGTGAYYEQYF

clone_size: NA
v_call: TRBV20-1
cdr3_aa: CSASPGTAPREQYF

clone_size: NA
v_call: TRBV5-1
cdr3_aa: CASRPELTGGTDTQYF

clone_size: many
v_call: TRBV19
cdr3_aa: CASSPRGAITDTQYF

clone_size: few
v_call: TRBV3-1
cdr3_aa: CASSQAPQGGATAFF

clone_size: NA
v_call: TRBV7-6
cdr3_aa: CASSLARHSSYEQNF

clone_size: many
v_call: TRBV4-1
cdr3_aa: CASSQDLSIREHYNEQFF

clone_size: many
v_call: TRBV3-1
cdr3_aa: CASSSQQGISRDTQYF

clone_size: NA
v_call: TRBV30
cdr3_aa: CAWRSGGGYGYTF

clone_size: NA
v_call: TRBV5-1
cdr3_aa: CASRLGTGGYEHYF

clone_size: many
v_call: TRBV6-6
cdr3_aa: CASSPYITSYNDRRNTEAFF

clone_size: NA
v_call: TRBV10-2
cdr3_aa: CASGPGQGLWGSEAFF

clone_size: many
v_call: TRBV7-3
cdr3_aa: CASSLGGRDYEQYF

clone_size: many
v_call: TRBV4-1
cdr3_aa: CASSPKSLDNDEQFF

clone_size: many
v_call: TRBV7-3
cdr3_aa: CASSLLGGPDTGELFF

clone_size: NA
v_call: TRBV7-9
cdr3_aa: CAISLLGSVAYEQYF

clone_size: many
v_call: TRBV7-9
cdr3_aa: CASSPETGGNTEAFF

clone_size: many
v_call: TRBV15
cdr3_aa: CATSRPGDTEAFF